Presented here are 25 T cell receptor beta chains from one specimen sequenced in a study of shared clonotypes between healthy human individuals. This table comes from immunoSEQ multiplex PCR, and its TCRdb copy is limited to in-frame clones, with some not included. The sample consists of around 2,000,000 clones, about 95% of them appearing once. Only CD45RO-negative cells positively selected for CCR7 counted as naive CD8 cells, so terminally differentiated effector memory CD45RA+ cells were excluded. The sample consisted of naive CD8+ T cells sorted from blood. These receptors all come from a man aged 18 to 35 in good health.

This clone was recorded a few times. V and J are TRBV7-9 and TRBJ1-6; TRBD1 is a possible D gene (6 bases). This CDR3 is 14 amino acids long. Germline assignment: CDR1 SEHNR and CDR2 FQNEAQ (reference sequence). The V and J ends lost 7 bases and 7 bases respectively, with 14 bases between them. CDR3 region: CASTEGGANSPLHF. The DNA for the CDR3 is TGTGCCAGCACCGAGGGGGGCGCCAATTCACCCCTCCACTTT. The full variable domain, in which reference TRBV7-9 and TRBJ1-6 provide the parts outside the CDR3, is DTGVSQNPRHKITKRGQNVTFRCDPISEHNRLYWYRQTLGQGPEFLTYFQNEAQLEKSRLLSDRFSAERPKGSFSTLEIQRTEQGDSAMYLCASTEGGANSPLHFGNGTRLTVT.

This sequence joins TRBV19 and TRBJ1-2; 12 bases agree with TRBD1. With 7 bases clipped from V and 6 bases from J, the junction kept 12 bases outside the gene matches. This CDR3 is 16 amino acids long. Per the germline V gene, CDR1 is LNHDA and CDR2 is SQIVND (reference sequence). The CDR3 DNA follows: TGTGCCAGTAACCCCCGGGACAGGGGGCACTTAGATGGCTACACCTTC. Translating gives CASNPRDRGHLDGYTF.

This rearrangement joins TRBV7-2 to TRBJ2-7, with D unresolved. Germline CDR1 is SGHTA and CDR2 is FQGNSA. V lost 5 bases to trimming and J lost 0 bases, with 11 bases between them. This CDR3 contains 14 residues. CDR3 DNA sequence: TGTGCCAGCAGCCCGATCGGTCCCTCCTACGAGCAGTACTTC. It encodes CASSPIGPSYEQYF.

The chain joins TRBV5-1 to TRBJ2-5; 12 bases are shared with TRBD2. The better agreement between TRBJ2-7 and the DNA end casts doubt on the J call. CDR1 SGHRS and CDR2 YFSETQ come from the germline V gene. The CDR3 totals 17 residues. The CDR3 sequence: CASSLGTSGSSSYEQYF. The CDR3 bases are TGCGCCAGCAGCTTAGGGACTAGCGGGTCGAGCTCCTACGAGCAGTACTTC.

In nucleotides, the CDR3 is TGTGCCAGCAGCTCCTGGACTAGCGGCCAAGAGACCCAGTACTTC. Translation: CASSSWTSGQETQYF. The rearrangement joins TRBV11-2 to TRBJ2-5; 10 bases are a match to TRBD2. J lost 1 base, V lost 4 bases, and 3 bases had no gene match. The CDR3 runs to 15 residues. Germline V gene data show CDR1 as SGHAT and CDR2 as FQNNGV.

V usage is TRBV21-1 and J usage is TRBJ2-4. TRBV21-1 is given as a pseudogene. The CDR3 runs to 15 residues. The CDR3 region has the DNA TGTGCCAGCAGCAAAGGGGTTACGGCCAAAAACATTCAGTACTTC. Residues: CASSKGVTAKNIQYF.

This clone is a singleton in its sample. The genes are TRBV7-9 and TRBJ2-5, with 11 bases lining up with TRBD2. Germline CDR1 SEHNR, CDR2 FQNEAQ (reference sequence). J was trimmed by 2 bases and V by 5 bases; bases with no gene match: 10. This CDR3 has 17 amino acids. CDR3 loop: CASSPSTSGMLQETQYF. CDR3 DNA: TGTGCCAGCAGCCCTTCGACTAGCGGGATGTTACAAGAGACCCAGTACTTC.

In regard to this clone: This specimen includes other DNA sequences encoding the same CDR3. The CDR3 region has the DNA TGTGCCAGCAGCGTTTGGGGGGAAGAGACCCAGTACTTC. Protein product: CASSVWGEETQYF. V and J are TRBV9 and TRBJ2-5, with D possibly being TRBD2 (6 bases). V lost 2 bases and J lost 3, with 8 bases in between. There are 13 residues in the CDR3. CDR1 SGDLS and CDR2 YYNGEE come from the germline V gene.

The rearrangement joins TRBV15 to TRBJ2-5; D is unclear. The CDR3 is made up of 16 amino acids. CDR1 is LNHNV, CDR2 YYDKDF, per germline (reference sequence). V lost 0 bases and J 0 bases, leaving 11 bases between the germline ends. The CDR3: CATSRDPETYQETQYF. The CDR3 nucleotides read TGTGCCACCAGCAGAGATCCGGAAACATACCAAGAGACCCAGTACTTC.

This chain's CDR3 is CASSSGETEAFF. CDR3 coding DNA: TGTGCCAGCAGTTCAGGGGAAACTGAAGCTTTCTTT. V is TRBV7-9 and J is TRBJ1-1; D possibly corresponds to TRBD1 (6 bases). There are 12 residues in the CDR3. Germline V gene data show CDR1 as SEHNR and CDR2 as FQNEAQ (reference sequence). Trimming pared 6 bases from V and 5 bases from J, leaving 10 bases between.

This chain connects TRBV4-3 to TRBJ1-5, with TRBD1 identical over 7 bases. The CDR3 sequence is 16 residues long. Germline-derived CDR1 and CDR2 are LGHNA and YSLEER. The V gene end was trimmed by 2 bases and the J gene end by 6 bases; junction bases not matched to a gene: 10. The CDR3 here is CASSQWFEGASQPQHF. CDR3 coding DNA: TGCGCCAGCAGCCAATGGTTCGAGGGGGCGAGTCAGCCCCAGCATTTT.

The table lists this clone with a count of one. The V gene is TRBV15, the J gene TRBJ1-2, with TRBD1 matching over 10 bases. This CDR3 region has 16 residues. V lost 5 bases, J lost 3 bases, and 9 bases stayed unmatched. Looked up from germline, CDR1 is LNHNV and CDR2 is YYDKDF (reference sequence). The CDR3 loop is CATSDLSGQGYYGYTF. CDR3 sequence (DNA): TGTGCCACCAGCGACCTATCGGGACAGGGGTACTATGGCTACACCTTC.

The rearrangement uses TRBV5-1 and TRBJ2-7; D may match TRBD1 or TRBD2 (6 bases each). The CDR3 length is 15 residues. Germline CDR1 is SGHRS and CDR2 is YFSETQ. V lost 0 bases, J lost 3 bases, and 13 bases lay in between. The CDR3 nucleotides read TGCGCCAGCAGCTTGGCCCAAGGGGGGATCTACGAGCAGTACTTC. The encoded protein is CASSLAQGGIYEQYF.

The chain joins TRBV4-1 to TRBJ2-7, with D unclear. Deletions cut 3 bases from V and 0 bases from J, with 3 bases between. Germline-derived CDR1 and CDR2 are MGHRA and YSYEKL. This CDR3 has 12 amino acids. This CDR3 reads CASSQSSYEQYF. The CDR3 DNA is TGCGCCAGCAGCCAGAGCTCCTACGAGCAGTACTTC.

The rearrangement uses TRBV6-5 and TRBJ1-4, with D uncertain. From germline, CDR1 is MNHEY and CDR2 SVGAGI. There are 16 residues in the CDR3. V gave up 2 bases and J gave up 0 bases, with 10 bases separating them. CDR3 coding DNA: TGTGCCAGCAGTTACCTGGCGGCCGCAACTAATGAAAAACTGTTTTTT. This sequence encodes CASSYLAAATNEKLFF.

With regard to this clone: Additional DNA sequences in this sample encode the identical CDR3. In DNA form, the CDR3 reads TGTGCCAGCAGTTACAGGACGGGGAGCCAAGAGACCCAGTACTTC. Amino acids: CASSYRTGSQETQYF. The chain is built from TRBV6-5 and TRBJ2-5; D may be TRBD2 (5 bases). CDR3 length: 15 residues. The germline CDR1 and CDR2 sequences are MNHEY and SVGAGI. V was trimmed by 2 bases and J by 1 base, leaving 11 bases between them.

The chain links TRBV19 to TRBJ1-1; 9 nucleotides line up with TRBD1. The J segment lost 4 bases and the V segment lost 3 bases, leaving 3 bases of the junction unmatched. Per the germline V gene, CDR1 is LNHDA and CDR2 is SQIVND (reference sequence). The CDR3 sequence is 14 residues long. The CDR3 loop is CASSIGTGTTEAFF. CDR3 DNA sequence: TGTGCCAGTAGTATTGGGACAGGGACCACTGAAGCTTTCTTT.

The chain employs TRBV9 and TRBJ2-3; a weak D match, TRBD2 (6 bases). Trimming pared 4 bases from V and 0 bases from J, leaving 12 bases between. This CDR3 region has 15 residues. From germline, CDR1 is SGDLS and CDR2 YYNGEE. The CDR3 sequence is CASSYRGASTDTQYF. The CDR3 coding sequence is TGTGCCAGCAGCTATCGCGGGGCTAGCACAGATACGCAGTATTTT.

The chain links TRBV29-1 to TRBJ2-4, with 11 nucleotides matching TRBD2. Germline trimming cut 6 bases from V and 1 base from J; bases unmatched to any gene: 5. The CDR3 loop spans 15 amino acids. Germline lookup yields CDR1 SQVTM and CDR2 ANQGSEA. The CDR3 coding sequence is TGCAGCGTACAACTAGCGGGAGTTGCCAAAAACATTCAGTACTTC. This gives the protein CSVQLAGVAKNIQYF.

This clone was recorded once. The V and J genes are TRBV7-6 and TRBJ1-1; D not resolved. The CDR3 has 15 amino acids. Germline assignment: CDR1 SGHVS and CDR2 FNYEAQ. Trimming took off 3 bases at V and 1 base at J, with 12 bases between the two ends. Here the CDR3 DNA reads TGTGCCAGCAGCTTTAATCCGGGCGCGAACACTGAAGCTTTCTTT. It encodes CASSFNPGANTEAFF.

V is TRBV7-8 and J is TRBJ1-5; tentatively, D is TRBD1 (5 bases). The V end was cut by 0 bases, the J end by 2 bases, with 11 bases between. There are 16 residues in the CDR3. CDR1 and CDR2 from the germline V gene are SGHVS and FQNEAQ. The CDR3, as DNA: TGTGCCAGCAGCTTAGCTTACAGAGGGGGCAATCAGCCCCAGCATTTT. It translates to CASSLAYRGGNQPQHF.

J is TRBJ2-7 and V is TRBV6-5; D gene uncertain. The CDR3 has 14 residues. The germline V gene has CDR1 MNHEY and CDR2 SVGAGI. V shed 0 bases and J shed 6 bases, with 12 bases lying between them. The DNA for the CDR3 is TGTGCCAGCAGTTACTCGACGGAGTACTCCGAGCAGTACTTC. It is translated as CASSYSTEYSEQYF.

Turning to this clone: Other DNA sequences in this sample translate to the same CDR3. This chain connects TRBV4-3 to TRBJ1-5; possibly TRBD1 for D (5 bases). V was clipped by 0 bases and J by 3 bases, with 12 bases between them. The germline CDR1 and CDR2 sequences are LGHNA and YSLEER. This CDR3 spans 16 amino acids. CDR3 loop: CASSQDRSGANQPQHF. CDR3 coding DNA: TGCGCCAGCAGCCAAGATCGGTCTGGGGCCAATCAGCCCCAGCATTTT.

This chain links TRBV6-4 with TRBJ2-7; the D gene is possibly TRBD1 (5 bases). The CDR3 length is 14 residues. V was trimmed by 9 bases and J by 5 bases, leaving 20 bases between them. Germline V lookup: CDR1 MRHNA, CDR2 SNTAGT. The CDR3 loop is CASHLLREIHEQYF. The CDR3 DNA sequence: TGTGCCAGTCATCTACTCAGGGAAATCCACGAGCAGTACTTC.

The chain has TRBV9 and TRBJ1-2; D remains ambiguous. Trimming removed 3 bases at V and 4 bases at J, with 10 bases between. There are 13 residues in the CDR3. Germline values: CDR1 SGDLS, CDR2 YYNGEE. The chain's CDR3 is CASSGSQAYGYTF. CDR3 in DNA: TGTGCCAGCAGCGGTTCCCAGGCCTATGGCTACACCTTC.